The entry below gives a single T cell receptor (beta chain) sequence along with its context. What it recognizes is unknown. Germline CDR1 reads GTSNPN; CDR2 reads SVGIG (reference sequence). The CDR3 totals 11 residues. The V end lost 5 bases, the J end lost 7 bases, and 11 bases lay between the germline ends. Data came from immunoSEQ multiplex PCR; TCRdb stores just in-frame clones and leaves some out. Of several thousand clones detected, roughly 88% appear once; the ten largest clones hold 1.5% to 2%. These data are taken from a study of follicular helper T cells after annual influenza vaccination. The overall study: After each seasonal flu vaccination, blood came on days 0, 7 and 28.

Time point meaning: 2015-2016 season, 7 days after influenza vaccination. Sorted cTfh were non-naive CD4+CXCR5+PD-1+, either ICOS+CD38+ or ICOS-CD38-. The study, taken as a whole, reports: Most later recoveries of Day 7 ICOS+CD38+ clones were ICOS-CD38- cTfh. Recurrent ICOS+CD38+ cTfh clonotypes included tetramer and AIM influenza-specific ones.

The clonotype originates from an adult who received the influenza vaccine. The sample consisted of CXCR5+ CD38- circulating T follicular helper cells from blood, taken 7 days after influenza vaccination. Noted subset: circulating Tfh, non-naive CD4+CXCR5+PD-1+ (ICOS+CD38+ or ICOS-CD38-). The rearrangement uses TRBV30 and TRBJ2-5; TRBD2 might be the D (5 bases). The CDR3 protein is CAWGSAGTQYF. The CDR3, as DNA: TGTGCCTGGGGATCCGCGGGGACCCAGTACTTC.